These T cell receptor beta chains were read from a single sample in a study of identical twins. From the 5' RACE reads, TCRdb called clonotypes with MiXCR, one entry per CDR3 protein. The data show 350,000 to 450,000 distinct CDR3 sequences, with about 18% seen just once and 9.5% to 15% held by the top ten. The sequenced material came from naive T cells sorted from blood. Every receptor here comes from a man aged 45 to 65 in good health. CDR3s include the opening cysteine and the closing phenylalanine or tryptophan. Each record gives: D gene, clone size, J gene, CDR3 length, V gene, CDR3 DNA, CDR3 protein. The D gene is left open where the match is weak. Clone size is given for some rows only: seen once, a few or many times, or a class if the clone is expanded.

- | many | TRBJ2-3 | 17 | TRBV5-4 | TGTGCCAGCAGCTTAATCGGCGGGGGCCGGAGCACAGATACGCAGTATTTT | CASSLIGGGRSTDTQYF
- | many | TRBJ1-2 | 15 | TRBV12-3/TRBV12-4 | TGTGCCAGCAGTGTCCACCTCGATAGAAGCTATGGCTACACCTTC | CASSVHLDRSYGYTF
- | - | TRBJ2-2 | 14 | TRBV30 | TGTGCCTGGAGGGGACTTCAGAACACCGGGGAGCTGTTTTTT | CAWRGLQNTGELFF
- | few | TRBJ1-1 | 13 | TRBV7-2 | TGTGCCAGCAGCATCGGGGCCAGGGCTAGGGCTTTCTTT | CASSIGARARAFF
TRBD2 | many | TRBJ2-3 | 16 | TRBV20-1 | TGCAGTGCTTTGGATGTGGGACTAGTTATTCCAGATACGCAGTATTTT | CSALDVGLVIPDTQYF
TRBD2 | few | TRBJ2-7 | 14 | TRBV28 | TGTGCCAGTACGCCGGGGGGTATCCTCCCCCGGCAGTACTTC | CASTPGGILPRQYF
- | - | TRBJ1-2 | 13 | TRBV12-3/TRBV12-4 | TGTGCCAGCAGGGGCTTAACCCTCTATGGCTACACCTTC | CASRGLTLYGYTF
- | few | TRBJ1-2 | 12 | TRBV29-1 | TGCAGCGTCCGGGACAAAAACTATGGCTACACCTTC | CSVRDKNYGYTF
- | few | TRBJ1-5 | 17 | TRBV16 | TGTGCCAGCAGCCAATATAAGATCTTTAATAGCAATCAGCCCCAGCATTTT | CASSQYKIFNSNQPQHF
- | - | TRBJ2-2 | 14 | TRBV7-9 | TGTGCCAGCAGCCAAACCCCACGAGAAGGGGAGCTGTTTTTT | CASSQTPREGELFF
TRBD2 | - | TRBJ2-2 | 15 | TRBV20-1 | TGCAGTGCTAGTCTAGCGGGGGGGCTTATCGGGGAGCTGTTTTTT | CSASLAGGLIGELFF
- | - | TRBJ2-5 | 14 | TRBV15 | TGTGCCACCAGCAGAGATGGACCTCAAGAGACCCAGTACTTC | CATSRDGPQETQYF
- | many | TRBJ2-1 | 16 | TRBV4-3 | TGCGCCAGCAGCCAAGATGGCAGTTCGGGGTACAATGAGCAGTTCTTC | CASSQDGSSGYNEQFF
TRBD1 | few | TRBJ2-5 | 14 | TRBV18 | TGTGCCAGCAAAACGACAGGGCCCCCGGAGACCCAGTACTTC | CASKTTGPPETQYF
TRBD2 | few | TRBJ2-1 | 14 | TRBV10-3 | TGTGCCATCAGTGACGGACTAGCGGTCCATGAGCAGTTCTTC | CAISDGLAVHEQFF
TRBD1 | few | TRBJ1-6 | 16 | TRBV5-5 | TGTGCCAGCAGCTTGGCTGAGGGGGCCGGGAATTCACCCCTCCACTTT | CASSLAEGAGNSPLHF
TRBD1 | - | TRBJ1-4 | 17 | TRBV15 | TGTGCCACCAGCAGTGAACGTACAGGGGGAAGCTACGAAAAACTGTTTTTT | CATSSERTGGSYEKLFF
- | few | TRBJ2-7 | 14 | TRBV4-2 | TGTGCCAGCAGCCAAGAACAGAGCTCCTACGAGCAGTACTTC | CASSQEQSSYEQYF
- | many | TRBJ1-5 | 13 | TRBV12-3/TRBV12-4 | TGTGCCAGCAGCTTAGGGAGGAATCAGCCCCAGCATTTT | CASSLGRNQPQHF
- | - | TRBJ1-1 | 13 | TRBV6-1 | TGTGCCAGCCGCGGACAGCAGAACACTGAAGCTTTCTTT | CASRGQQNTEAFF
TRBD2 | many | TRBJ2-3 | 14 | TRBV20-1 | TGCAGTGCCCCTAGGGGCGGGAGGACAGATACGCAGTATTTT | CSAPRGGRTDTQYF
TRBD1 | many | TRBJ2-7 | 17 | TRBV4-1 | TGCGCCAGCAGCCAAGGAGGACCGGGACAGACTACCTACGAGCAGTACTTC | CASSQGGPGQTTYEQYF
- | few | TRBJ1-5 | 12 | TRBV19 | TGTGCCACTAGCTACAGGGATCAGCCCCAGCATTTT | CATSYRDQPQHF
TRBD2 | - | TRBJ2-5 | 17 | TRBV5-1 | TGCGCCAGCAGCTTGGAAATAGCGGGGGCCACCCAAGAGACCCAGTACTTC | CASSLEIAGATQETQYF
- | many | TRBJ2-5 | 18 | TRBV21-1 | TGTGCCAGCAGCAAAGCGGCTAAACAGGGGATGAACCAAGAGACCCAGTACTTC | CASSKAAKQGMNQETQYF
- | many | TRBJ2-3 | 15 | TRBV4-2 | TGTGCCAGCAGCTCGGAACAGGGTCTCACAGATACGCAGTATTTT | CASSSEQGLTDTQYF
- | many | TRBJ2-7 | 11 | TRBV7-2 | TGTGCCGGGGAACAGACCTACGAGCAGTACTTC | CAGEQTYEQYF
TRBD2 | few | TRBJ2-5 | 16 | TRBV20-1 | TGCAGTGCTAGGGGGACTAGCGGGGGCGAACAAGAGACCCAGTACTTC | CSARGTSGGEQETQYF
- | - | TRBJ1-2 | 12 | TRBV27 | TGTGCCAGCTCATCTGGCGTCCGGGGCTACACCTTC | CASSSGVRGYTF
- | many | TRBJ2-1 | 14 | TRBV28 | TGTGCCAGCAGTTTAGGGCTGAAGGGCAATGAGCAGTTCTTC | CASSLGLKGNEQFF
TRBD1 | few | TRBJ1-2 | 13 | TRBV6-6 | TGTGCCAGCAGTCATGGACAGGGAGATGGCTACACCTTC | CASSHGQGDGYTF
- | - | TRBJ2-3 | 11 | TRBV7-2 | TGTGCCAGCAGCTGGCGGGATACGCAGTATTTT | CASSWRDTQYF
- | - | TRBJ2-7 | 13 | TRBV6-2/TRBV6-3 | TGTGCCAGCAGTTTGGGATCTCCCCCTCCGCAGTACTTC | CASSLGSPPPQYF
TRBD1 | - | TRBJ2-5 | 15 | TRBV9 | TGTGCCAGCAGCTTAACCGGGACAGGCGGGGAGACCCAGTACTTC | CASSLTGTGGETQYF
- | - | TRBJ2-5 | 10 | TRBV7-9 | TGTGCCAGCGGCATGGAGACCCAGTACTTC | CASGMETQYF
- | few | TRBJ2-2 | 14 | TRBV6-5 | TGTGCCAGCAGTTACTCCGGGAGTACCGGGGAGCTGTTTTTT | CASSYSGSTGELFF
TRBD1 | many | TRBJ2-7 | 13 | TRBV29-1 | TGCAGCGTTGAGTTGGACAGGTCCTACGAGCAGTACTTC | CSVELDRSYEQYF
- | many | TRBJ1-2 | 17 | TRBV6-5 | TGTGCCAGCAGTTACTCGGCCTCGCAGGGAGGAAAGGATGGCTACACCTTC | CASSYSASQGGKDGYTF
- | few | TRBJ2-5 | 14 | TRBV20-1 | TGCAGTGCTCCACAGCCTGGTGGGTGGGAGACCCAGTACTTC | CSAPQPGGWETQYF
- | few | TRBJ1-5 | 16 | TRBV6-1 | TGTGCCAGCAGACACTACGAACAGGGTCTCAATCAGCCCCAGCATTTT | CASRHYEQGLNQPQHF